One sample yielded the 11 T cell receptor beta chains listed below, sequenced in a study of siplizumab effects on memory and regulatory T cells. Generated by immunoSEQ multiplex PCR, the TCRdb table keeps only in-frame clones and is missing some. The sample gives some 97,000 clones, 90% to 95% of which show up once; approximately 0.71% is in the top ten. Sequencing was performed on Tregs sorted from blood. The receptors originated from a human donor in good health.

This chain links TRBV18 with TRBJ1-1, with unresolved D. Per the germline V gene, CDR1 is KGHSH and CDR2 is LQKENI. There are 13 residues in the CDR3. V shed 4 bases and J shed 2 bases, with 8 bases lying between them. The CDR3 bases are TGTGCCAGCTCACTTCAAGGAAACACTGAAGCTTTCTTT. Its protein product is CASSLQGNTEAFF.

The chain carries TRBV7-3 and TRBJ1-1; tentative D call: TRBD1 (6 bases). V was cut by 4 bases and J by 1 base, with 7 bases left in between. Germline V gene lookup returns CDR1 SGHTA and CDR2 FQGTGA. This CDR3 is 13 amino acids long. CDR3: CASSSGQNTEAFF. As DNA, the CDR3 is TGTGCCAGCAGCTCGGGACAGAACACTGAAGCTTTCTTT.

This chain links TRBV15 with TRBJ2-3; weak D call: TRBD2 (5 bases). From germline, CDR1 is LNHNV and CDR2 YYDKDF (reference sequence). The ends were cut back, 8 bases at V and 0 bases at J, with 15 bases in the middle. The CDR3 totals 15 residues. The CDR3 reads CATASLGSSTDTQYF. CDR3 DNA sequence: TGTGCCACCGCTAGCTTGGGATCTAGCACAGATACGCAGTATTTT.

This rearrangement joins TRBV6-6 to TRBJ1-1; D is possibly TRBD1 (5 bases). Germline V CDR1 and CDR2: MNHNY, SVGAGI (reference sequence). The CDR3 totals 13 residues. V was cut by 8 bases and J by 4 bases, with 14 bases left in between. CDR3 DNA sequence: TGTGCCAGCTGCGGCGTAAGGGGCACTGAAGCTTTCTTT. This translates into CASCGVRGTEAFF.

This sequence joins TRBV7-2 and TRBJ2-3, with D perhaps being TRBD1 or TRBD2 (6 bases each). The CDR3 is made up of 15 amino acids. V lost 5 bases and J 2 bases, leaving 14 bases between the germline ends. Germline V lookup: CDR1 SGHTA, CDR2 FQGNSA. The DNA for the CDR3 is TGTGCCAGCAGCCCGATGGGGGGACACACAGATACGCAGTATTTT. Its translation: CASSPMGGHTDTQYF.

This CDR3 reads CASSTRGYGYTF. In DNA form, the CDR3 reads TGTGCCAGTAGTACTAGAGGCTATGGCTACACCTTC. The genes are TRBV19 and TRBJ1-2; unclear D gene. The CDR3 is 12 residues long. Trimming pared 4 bases from V and 4 bases from J, leaving 7 bases between. Per the germline V gene, CDR1 is LNHDA and CDR2 is SQIVND (reference sequence).

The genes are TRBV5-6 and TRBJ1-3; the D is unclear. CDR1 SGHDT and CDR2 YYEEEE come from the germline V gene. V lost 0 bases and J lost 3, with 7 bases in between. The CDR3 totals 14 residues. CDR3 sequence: CASSLEVGGNTIYF. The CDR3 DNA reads TGTGCCAGCAGCTTGGAGGTGGGTGGAAACACCATATATTTT.

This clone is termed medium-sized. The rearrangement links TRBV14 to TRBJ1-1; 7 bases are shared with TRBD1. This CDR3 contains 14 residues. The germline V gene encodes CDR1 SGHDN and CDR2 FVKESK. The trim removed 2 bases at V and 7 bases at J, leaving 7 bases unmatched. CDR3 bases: TGTGCCAGCAGCCAATTTGGGACAGAAAATGAAGCTTTCTTT. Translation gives CASSQFGTENEAFF.

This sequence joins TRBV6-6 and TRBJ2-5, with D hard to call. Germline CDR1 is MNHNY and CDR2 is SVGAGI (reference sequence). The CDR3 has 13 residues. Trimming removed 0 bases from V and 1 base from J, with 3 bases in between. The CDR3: CASSYSIQETQYF. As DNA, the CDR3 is TGTGCCAGCAGTTACTCGATCCAAGAGACCCAGTACTTC.

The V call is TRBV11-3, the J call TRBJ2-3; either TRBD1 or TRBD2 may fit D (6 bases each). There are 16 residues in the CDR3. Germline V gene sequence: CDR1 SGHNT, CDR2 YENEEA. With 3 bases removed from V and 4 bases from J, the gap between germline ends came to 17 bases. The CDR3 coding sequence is TGTGCCAGCAGCTTCGGGTTCGGGGGCGAGGCAGATACGCAGTATTTT. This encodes CASSFGFGGEADTQYF.

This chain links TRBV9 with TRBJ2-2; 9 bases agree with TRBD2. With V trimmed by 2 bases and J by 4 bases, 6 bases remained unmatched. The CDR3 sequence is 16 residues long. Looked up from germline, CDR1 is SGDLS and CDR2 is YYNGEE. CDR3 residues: CASSVRAGGRTGELFF. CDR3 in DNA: TGTGCCAGCAGCGTTCGGGCGGGAGGGCGCACCGGGGAGCTGTTTTTT. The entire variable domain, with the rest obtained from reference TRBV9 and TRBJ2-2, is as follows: DSGVTQTPKHLITATGQRVTLRCSPRSGDLSVYWYQQSLDQGLQFLIQYYNGEERAKGNILERFSAQQFPDLHSELNLSSLELGDSALYFCASSVRAGGRTGELFFGEGSRLTVL.